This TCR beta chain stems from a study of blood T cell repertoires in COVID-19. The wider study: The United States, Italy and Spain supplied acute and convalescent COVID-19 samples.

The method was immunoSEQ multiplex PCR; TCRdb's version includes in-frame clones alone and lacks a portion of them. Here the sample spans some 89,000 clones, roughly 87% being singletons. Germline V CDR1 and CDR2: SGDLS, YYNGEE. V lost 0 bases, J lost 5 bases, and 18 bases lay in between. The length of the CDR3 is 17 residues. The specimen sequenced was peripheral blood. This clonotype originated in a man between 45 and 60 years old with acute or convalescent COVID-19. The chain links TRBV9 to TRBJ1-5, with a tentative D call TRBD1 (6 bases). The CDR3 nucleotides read TGTGCCAGCAGCGTAGCAATAGCGACGGCAGGGGATCAGCCCCAGCATTTT. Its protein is CASSVAIATAGDQPQHF. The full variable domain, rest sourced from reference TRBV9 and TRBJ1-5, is DSGVTQTPKHLITATGQRVTLRCSPRSGDLSVYWYQQSLDQGLQFLIQYYNGEERAKGNILERFSAQQFPDLHSELNLSSLELGDSALYFCASSVAIATAGDQPQHFGDGTRLSIL.